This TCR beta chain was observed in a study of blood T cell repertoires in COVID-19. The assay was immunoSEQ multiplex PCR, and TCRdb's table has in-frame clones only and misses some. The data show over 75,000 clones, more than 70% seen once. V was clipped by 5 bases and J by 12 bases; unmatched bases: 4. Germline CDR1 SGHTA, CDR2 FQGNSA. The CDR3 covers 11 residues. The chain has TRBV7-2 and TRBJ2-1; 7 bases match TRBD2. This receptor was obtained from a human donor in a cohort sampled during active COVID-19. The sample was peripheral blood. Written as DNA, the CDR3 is TGTGCCAGCAGCAGCGGGACTGGGCAGTTCTTC. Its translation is CASSSGTGQFF. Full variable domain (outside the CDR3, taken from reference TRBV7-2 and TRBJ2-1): GAGVSQSPSNKVTEKGKDVELRCDPISGHTALYWYRQSLGQGLEFLIYFQGNSAPDKSGLPSDRFSAERTGGSVSTLTIQRTQQEDSAVYLCASSSGTGQFFGPGTRLTVL.